Listed below are T cell receptor beta chains from one sample, sequenced in a study of T-cell memory formation after mild COVID-19. TCRdb independently ran MiXCR on the 5' RACE reads; one entry per CDR3 protein. Of fewer than 250,000 distinct CDR3 sequences in the sample, approximately 30% were seen once. Material: PBMCs or a T cell subset sorted from them (not recorded which). The receptor source for this set is an adult woman who had mild COVID-19 (a few samples of this study predate the infection). Cell type and time point are not known. Both conserved end residues are part of each CDR3.

>TRBJ2-7|TRBV20-1
CSARGGSGNYEQYF
>TRBJ1-1|TRBV15
CATSREGYTEAFF
>TRBJ2-7|TRBV5-1
CASSGGAGAPPYEQYF
>TRBJ2-1|TRBV7-8
CASSPRGTGGWNEQFF
>TRBJ1-1|TRBV12-3/TRBV12-4
CASSLRTGITEAFF
>TRBJ1-1|TRBV29-1
CSVYPHGWGTEAFF
>TRBJ2-7|TRBV4-1
CASSPPGQSSYEQYF
>TRBJ2-7|TRBV7-2
CDSSSVGFTYEQYF
>TRBJ2-7|TRBV7-8
CASSLATGAYEQYF
>TRBJ2-7|TRBV7-2
CASGERRSYEQYF
>TRBJ1-1|TRBV5-1
CASSLVFMNTEAFF
>TRBJ2-7|TRBV4-3
CASSQAGGSSYEQYF
>TRBJ2-7|TRBV15
CATSSSGASSYEQYF
>TRBJ1-5|TRBV7-2
CASSYRGDQPQHF
>TRBJ2-7|TRBV9
CASSVGGSPYEQYF
>TRBJ2-1|TRBV4-3
CASSQDRGGRVGNEQFF
>TRBJ2-3|TRBV7-9
CASSSRDFTDTQYF
>TRBJ2-3|TRBV7-8
CASSRRDFPSTDTQYF
>TRBJ1-1|TRBV7-6
CASSPLAGGEDTEAFF
>TRBJ2-2|TRBV6-5
CATRPGGSNTGELFF
>TRBJ2-3|TRBV7-8
CASSLVGLAGSTDTQYF
>TRBJ2-3|TRBV29-1
CTNPYRADTQYF
>TRBJ1-1|TRBV14
CASSQDWGQVNTEAFF
>TRBJ2-4|TRBV2
CASSQEQGRNIQYF
>TRBJ1-4|TRBV7-9
CASSLGAGNLREKLFF
>TRBJ2-1|TRBV20-1
CSARALNEQFF
>TRBJ2-1|TRBV12-3/TRBV12-4
CASSASNEQFF
>TRBJ1-1|TRBV7-6
CASSLFRHSISGTEAFF
>TRBJ2-7|TRBV4-2
CASSQGEGWRGGSPEQYF
>TRBJ2-5|TRBV7-9
CASSPTTLTETQYF
>TRBJ2-1|TRBV5-1
CASSPGTGVSRQFF
>TRBJ2-1|TRBV5-1
CASSPRDRMEYYNEQFF
>TRBJ1-6|TRBV9
CASSPEGQGNSPLHF
>TRBJ2-1|TRBV21-1
CASSKGVKRGAGNEQFF
>TRBJ2-1|TRBV7-9
CASSTRLEIGNNEQFF
>TRBJ2-7|TRBV24-1
CATSDHASGSEQYF
>TRBJ2-7|TRBV24-1
CATSDPGWGEQYF
>TRBJ2-7|TRBV7-9
CASSTNRGRGSYEQYF
>TRBJ2-1|TRBV6-5
CASSYSGTSGPRRSYNEQFF
>TRBJ2-7|TRBV6-5
CASSSGQLEQYF
>TRBJ2-3|TRBV11-2
CASSLPGADTQYF
>TRBJ2-1|TRBV2
CASSGTGANYNDQFF
>TRBJ1-2|TRBV20-1
CSARDADRNDGYTF
>TRBJ2-3|TRBV2
CASSGTPWNTDTQYF
>TRBJ2-2|TRBV5-1
CASSQTSGSPGELFF
>TRBJ1-4|TRBV29-1
CSVVDSFNEKLFF
>TRBJ1-1|TRBV7-3
CASSQGWGLEAFF
>TRBJ2-2|TRBV5-1
CASSLARLAGGLNTGELFF
>TRBJ2-2|TRBV24-1
CATRWGTPNTGELFF
>TRBJ2-7|TRBV20-1
CSARSGRGNGYEQYF
>TRBJ2-5|TRBV28
CASSLLRQETQYF
>TRBJ2-5|TRBV15
CATSRDEAGAQYF
>TRBJ2-3|TRBV12-3/TRBV12-4
CASTTGGKDTQYF